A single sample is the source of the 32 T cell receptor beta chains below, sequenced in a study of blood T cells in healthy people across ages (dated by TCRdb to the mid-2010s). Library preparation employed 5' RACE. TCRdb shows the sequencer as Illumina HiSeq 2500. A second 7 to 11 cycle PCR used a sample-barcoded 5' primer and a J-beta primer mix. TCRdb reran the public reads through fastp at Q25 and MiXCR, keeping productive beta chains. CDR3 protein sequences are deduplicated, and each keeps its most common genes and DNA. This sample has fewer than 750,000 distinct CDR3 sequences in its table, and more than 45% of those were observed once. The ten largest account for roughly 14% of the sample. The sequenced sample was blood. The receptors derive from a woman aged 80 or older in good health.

CDR3 amino acids: CASSSGRAHEQYF. CDR3 nucleotides: TGTGCCAGCAGTAGCGGGAGGGCACACGAGCAGTACTTC. This chain connects TRBV27 to TRBJ2-5, with 10 positions matching TRBD2. The J call is in doubt because the DNA end fits TRBJ2-7 better. This CDR3 spans 13 amino acids. CDR1 is MNHEY, CDR2 SMNVEV, per germline (reference sequence).

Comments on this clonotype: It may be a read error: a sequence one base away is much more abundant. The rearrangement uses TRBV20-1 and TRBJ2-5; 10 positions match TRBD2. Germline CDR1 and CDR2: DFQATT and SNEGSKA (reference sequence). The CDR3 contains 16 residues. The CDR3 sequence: CNAIAPGLAEKETQYF. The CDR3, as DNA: TGCAATGCTATTGCCCCCGGACTAGCGGAGAAAGAGACCCAGTACTTC.

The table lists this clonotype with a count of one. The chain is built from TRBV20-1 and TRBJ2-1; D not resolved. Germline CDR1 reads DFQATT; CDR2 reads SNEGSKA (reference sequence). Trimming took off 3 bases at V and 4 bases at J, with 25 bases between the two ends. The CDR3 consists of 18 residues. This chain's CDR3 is CSASPGSTDVWSYNEQFF. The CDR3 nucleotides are TGCAGTGCTAGCCCAGGAAGTACGGACGTCTGGTCATACAATGAGCAGTTCTTC.

The chain's CDR3 is CAGGIQPQHF. CDR3 in DNA: TGTGCGGGGGGGATTCAGCCCCAGCATTTT. V gene TRBV28 combines with J gene TRBJ1-5, with D maybe TRBD1 (5 bases). Germline V gene data show CDR1 as MDHEN and CDR2 as SYDVKM. CDR3 length equals 10 residues. Together with reference TRBV28 and TRBJ1-5, the CDR3 gives the full variable domain: DVKVTQSSRYLVKRTGEKVFLECVQDMDHENMFWYRQDPGLGLRLIYFSYDVKMKEKGDIPEGYSVSREKKERFSLILESASTNQTSMYLCAGGIQPQHFGDGTRLSIL.

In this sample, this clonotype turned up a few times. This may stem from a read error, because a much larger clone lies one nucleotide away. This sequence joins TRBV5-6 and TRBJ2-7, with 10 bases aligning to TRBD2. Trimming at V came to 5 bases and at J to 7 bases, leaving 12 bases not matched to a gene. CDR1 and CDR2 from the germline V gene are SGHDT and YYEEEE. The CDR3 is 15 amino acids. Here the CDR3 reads CASSTGLASYNEQYF. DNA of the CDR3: TGTGCCAGCAGTACGGGACTAGCGAGCTACAATGAGCAGTACTTC.

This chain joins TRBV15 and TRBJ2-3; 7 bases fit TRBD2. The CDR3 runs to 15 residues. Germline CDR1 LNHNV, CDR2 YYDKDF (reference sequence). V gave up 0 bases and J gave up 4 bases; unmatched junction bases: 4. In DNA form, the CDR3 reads TGTGCCACCAGCAGAGATCGGGGGGTGGCAGATACGCAGTATTTT. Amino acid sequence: CATSRDRGVADTQYF.

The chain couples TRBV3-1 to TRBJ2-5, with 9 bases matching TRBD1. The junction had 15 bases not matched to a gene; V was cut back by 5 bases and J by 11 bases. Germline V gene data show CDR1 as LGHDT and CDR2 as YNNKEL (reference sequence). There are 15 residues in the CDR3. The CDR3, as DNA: TGTGCCAGCAGCGTCAGAGGGACAGGGTCATATGAGCAGTACTTC. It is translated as CASSVRGTGSYEQYF.

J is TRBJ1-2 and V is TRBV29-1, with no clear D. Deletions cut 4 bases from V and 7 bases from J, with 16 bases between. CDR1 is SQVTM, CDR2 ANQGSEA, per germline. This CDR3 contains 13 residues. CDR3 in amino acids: CSVVPPGESGYTF. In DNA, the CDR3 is TGCAGCGTTGTTCCGCCAGGCGAGAGTGGCTACACCTTC. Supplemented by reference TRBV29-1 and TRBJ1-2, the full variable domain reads SAVISQKPSRDICQRGTSLTIQCQVDSQVTMMFWYRQQPGQSLTLIATANQGSEATYESGFVIDKFPISRPNLTFSTLTVSNMSPEDSSIYLCSVVPPGESGYTFGSGTRLTVV.

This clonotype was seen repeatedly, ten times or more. The CDR3 sequence is CASSLHREQFF. In DNA, the CDR3 is TGTGCCAGCAGTTTGCACAGGGAGCAGTTCTTC. V and J are TRBV12-3 or TRBV12-4 and TRBJ2-1; TRBD1 is a possible D gene (5 bases). V was shortened by 3 bases and J by 10 bases, with 7 bases between the two germline ends. The CDR3 loop spans 11 amino acids.

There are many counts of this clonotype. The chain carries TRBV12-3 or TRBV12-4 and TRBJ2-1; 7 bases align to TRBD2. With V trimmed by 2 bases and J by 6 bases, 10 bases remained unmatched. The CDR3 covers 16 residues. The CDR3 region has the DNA TGTGCCAGCAGTTTACGGGGAGGGAGTACTAGCAATGAGCAGTTCTTC. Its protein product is CASSLRGGSTSNEQFF.

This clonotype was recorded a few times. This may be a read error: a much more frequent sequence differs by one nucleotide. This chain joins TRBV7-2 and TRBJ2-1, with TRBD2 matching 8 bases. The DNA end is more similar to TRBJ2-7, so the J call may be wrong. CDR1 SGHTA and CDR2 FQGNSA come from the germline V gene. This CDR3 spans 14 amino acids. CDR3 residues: CASSFSGTYNEQYF. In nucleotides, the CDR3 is TGTGCCAGCAGCTTTAGCGGGACTTACAATGAGCAGTACTTC.

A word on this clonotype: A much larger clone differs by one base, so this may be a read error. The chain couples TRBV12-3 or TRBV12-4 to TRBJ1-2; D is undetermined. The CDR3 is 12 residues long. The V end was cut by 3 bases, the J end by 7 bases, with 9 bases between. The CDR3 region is CASSLTSSGYTF. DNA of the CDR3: TGTGCCAGCAGTTTGACGAGTAGTGGCTACACCTTC.

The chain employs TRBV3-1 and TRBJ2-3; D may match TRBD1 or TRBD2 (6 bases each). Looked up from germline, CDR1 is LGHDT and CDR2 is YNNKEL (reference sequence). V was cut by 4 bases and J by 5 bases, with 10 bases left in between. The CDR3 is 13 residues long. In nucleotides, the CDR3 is TGTGCCAGCAGCCGGAGGGGGGAAGATACGCAGTATTTT. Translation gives CASSRRGEDTQYF.

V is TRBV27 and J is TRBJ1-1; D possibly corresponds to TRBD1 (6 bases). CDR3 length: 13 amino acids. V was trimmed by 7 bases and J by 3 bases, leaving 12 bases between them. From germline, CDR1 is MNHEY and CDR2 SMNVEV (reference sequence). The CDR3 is CASIGGSYTEAFF. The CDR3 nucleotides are TGTGCCAGCATTGGGGGCTCGTACACTGAAGCTTTCTTT.

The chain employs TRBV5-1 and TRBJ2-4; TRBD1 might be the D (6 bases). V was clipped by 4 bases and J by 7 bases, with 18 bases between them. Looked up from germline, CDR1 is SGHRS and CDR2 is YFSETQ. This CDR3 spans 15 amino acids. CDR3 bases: TGCGCCAGCAGCGCCCGAGGGAGCACAGGGAACATTCAGTACTTC. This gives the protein CASSARGSTGNIQYF.

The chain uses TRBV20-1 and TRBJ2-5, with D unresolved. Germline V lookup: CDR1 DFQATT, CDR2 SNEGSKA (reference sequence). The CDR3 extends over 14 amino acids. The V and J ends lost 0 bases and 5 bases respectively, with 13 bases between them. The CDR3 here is CSARDRVGTETQYF. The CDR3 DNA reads TGCAGTGCTAGAGATCGAGTGGGTACCGAGACCCAGTACTTC.

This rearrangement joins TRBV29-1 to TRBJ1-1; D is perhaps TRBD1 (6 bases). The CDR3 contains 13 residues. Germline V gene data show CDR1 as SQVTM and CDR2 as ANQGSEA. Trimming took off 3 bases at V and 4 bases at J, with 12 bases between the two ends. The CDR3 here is CSVDRGGATEAFF. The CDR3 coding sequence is TGCAGCGTTGATAGGGGGGGGGCCACTGAAGCTTTCTTT.

CDR3: CSASSLDRVSYEQYF. Here the CDR3 DNA reads TGCAGTGCTAGTTCATTAGACAGGGTGTCCTACGAGCAGTACTTC. The chain joins TRBV20-1 to TRBJ2-7; TRBD1 aligns across 7 bases. The CDR3 is made up of 15 amino acids. Germline V gene data show CDR1 as DFQATT and CDR2 as SNEGSKA (reference sequence). V was pared by 3 bases and J by 1 base, with 9 bases of the junction left unmatched.

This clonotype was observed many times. CDR3 protein: CSARDLARAGGGHEQYF. CDR3 bases: TGCAGTGCTAGAGATTTAGCGAGAGCGGGAGGTGGCCACGAGCAGTACTTC. The rearrangement links TRBV20-1 to TRBJ2-7; 9 bases align to TRBD2. V shed 0 bases, J shed 5 bases, and the junction held 14 bases outside the gene matches. The CDR3 has 17 residues. Germline CDR1 DFQATT, CDR2 SNEGSKA (reference sequence).

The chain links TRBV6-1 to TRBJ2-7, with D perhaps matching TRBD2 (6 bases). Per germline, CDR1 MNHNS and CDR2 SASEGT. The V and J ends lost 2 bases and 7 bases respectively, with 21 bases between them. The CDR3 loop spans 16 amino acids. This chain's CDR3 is CASSEWGVIQNNEQYF. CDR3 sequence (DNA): TGTGCCAGCAGTGAATGGGGGGTCATACAAAACAATGAGCAGTACTTC.

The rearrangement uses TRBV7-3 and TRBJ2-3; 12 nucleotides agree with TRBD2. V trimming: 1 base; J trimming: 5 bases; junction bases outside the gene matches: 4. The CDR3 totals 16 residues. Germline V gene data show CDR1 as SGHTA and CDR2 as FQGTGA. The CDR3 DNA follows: TGTGCCAGCAGCTTAAAACTAGCGGGAGGCGGAGATACGCAGTATTTT. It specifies CASSLKLAGGGDTQYF. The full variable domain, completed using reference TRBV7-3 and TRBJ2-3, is GAGVSQTPSNKVTEKGKYVELRCDPISGHTALYWYRQSLGQGPEFLIYFQGTGAADDSGLPNDRFFAVRPEGSVSTLKIQRTERGDSAVYLCASSLKLAGGGDTQYFGPGTRLTVL.

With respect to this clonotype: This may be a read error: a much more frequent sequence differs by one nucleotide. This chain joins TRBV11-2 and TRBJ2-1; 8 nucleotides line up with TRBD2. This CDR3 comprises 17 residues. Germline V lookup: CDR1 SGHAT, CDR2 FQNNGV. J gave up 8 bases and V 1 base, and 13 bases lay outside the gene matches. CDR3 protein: CASSLVTGGPRYDEQFF. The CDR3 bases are TGTGCCAGCAGCTTAGTGACGGGAGGGCCTCGGTACGATGAGCAGTTCTTC. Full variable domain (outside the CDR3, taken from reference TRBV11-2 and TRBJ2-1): EAGVAQSPRYKIIEKRQSVAFWCNPISGHATLYWYQQILGQGPKLLIQFQNNGVVDDSQLPKDRFSAERLKGVDSTLKIQPAKLEDSAVYLCASSLVTGGPRYDEQFFGPGTRLTVL.

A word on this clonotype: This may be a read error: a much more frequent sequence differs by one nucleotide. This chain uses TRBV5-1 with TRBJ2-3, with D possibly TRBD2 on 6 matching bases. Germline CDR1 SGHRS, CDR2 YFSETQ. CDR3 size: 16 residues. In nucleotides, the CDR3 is TGCGCCAACAGCTTGGGTTTAGGAGGGTCGACAGATACGCAGTATTTT. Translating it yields CANSLGLGGSTDTQYF.

DNA for the CDR3: TGTGCCAGCAGACCATTTAGCGGGGGCGGAGAGACCCAGTACTTC. This gives the protein CASRPFSGGGETQYF. This chain links TRBV6-6 with TRBJ2-5; 9 bases line up with TRBD2. The CDR3 has 15 amino acids. V lost 6 bases, J lost 4 bases, and 9 bases stayed unmatched. Germline V gene data show CDR1 as MNHNY and CDR2 as SVGAGI (reference sequence).

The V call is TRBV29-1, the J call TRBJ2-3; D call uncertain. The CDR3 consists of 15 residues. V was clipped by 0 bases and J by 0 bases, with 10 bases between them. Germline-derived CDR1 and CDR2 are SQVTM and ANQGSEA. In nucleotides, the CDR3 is TGCAGCGTTGAAGATGGATGGCGGAGCACAGATACGCAGTATTTT. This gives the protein CSVEDGWRSTDTQYF.

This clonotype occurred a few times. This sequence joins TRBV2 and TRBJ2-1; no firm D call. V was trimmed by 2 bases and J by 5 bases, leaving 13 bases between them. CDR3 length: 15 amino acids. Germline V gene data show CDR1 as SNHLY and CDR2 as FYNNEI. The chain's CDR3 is CASSERSSGNNEQFF. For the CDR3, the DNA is TGTGCCAGCAGTGAAAGGTCGTCAGGAAACAATGAGCAGTTCTTC.

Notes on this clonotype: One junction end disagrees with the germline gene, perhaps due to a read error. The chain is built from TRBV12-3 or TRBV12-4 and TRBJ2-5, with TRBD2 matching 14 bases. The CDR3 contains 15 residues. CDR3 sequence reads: CVSSPTSGGAGTQYF. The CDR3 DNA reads TGTGTCAGCAGTCCGACTAGCGGGGGGGCGGGGACCCAGTACTTC.

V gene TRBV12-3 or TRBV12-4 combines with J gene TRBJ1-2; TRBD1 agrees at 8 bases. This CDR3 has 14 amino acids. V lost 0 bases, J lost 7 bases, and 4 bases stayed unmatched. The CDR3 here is CASSLAQGVGGYTF. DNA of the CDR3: TGTGCCAGCAGTTTAGCACAGGGGGTGGGTGGCTACACCTTC.

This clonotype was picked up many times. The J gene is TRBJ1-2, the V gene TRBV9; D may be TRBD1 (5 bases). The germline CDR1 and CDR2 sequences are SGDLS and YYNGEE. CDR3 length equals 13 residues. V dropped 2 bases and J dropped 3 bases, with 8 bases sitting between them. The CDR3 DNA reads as TGTGCCAGCAGCGTCGGCAGGGACTATGGCTACACCTTC. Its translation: CASSVGRDYGYTF.

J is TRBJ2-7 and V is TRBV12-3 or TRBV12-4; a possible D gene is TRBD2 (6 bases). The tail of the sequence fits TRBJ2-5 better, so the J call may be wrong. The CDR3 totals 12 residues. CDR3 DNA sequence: TGTGCCAGTAGGGAGGAGAGGGAGACCCAGTACTTC. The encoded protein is CASREERETQYF.

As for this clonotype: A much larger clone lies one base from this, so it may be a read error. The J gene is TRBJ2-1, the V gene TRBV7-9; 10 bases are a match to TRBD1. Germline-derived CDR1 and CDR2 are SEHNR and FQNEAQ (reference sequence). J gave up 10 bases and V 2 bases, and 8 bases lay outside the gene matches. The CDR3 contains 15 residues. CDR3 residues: CASSLTGTGAYEQFF. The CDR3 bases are TGTGCCAGCAGCTTAACCGGGACAGGGGCCTACGAGCAGTTCTTC.

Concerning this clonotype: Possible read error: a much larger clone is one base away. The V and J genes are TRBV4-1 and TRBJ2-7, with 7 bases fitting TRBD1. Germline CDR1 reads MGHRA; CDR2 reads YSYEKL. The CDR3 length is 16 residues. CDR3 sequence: CAGSQTFTGQIYEQYF. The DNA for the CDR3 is TGCGCCGGCAGCCAGACTTTCACGGGACAGATCTACGAGCAGTACTTC.